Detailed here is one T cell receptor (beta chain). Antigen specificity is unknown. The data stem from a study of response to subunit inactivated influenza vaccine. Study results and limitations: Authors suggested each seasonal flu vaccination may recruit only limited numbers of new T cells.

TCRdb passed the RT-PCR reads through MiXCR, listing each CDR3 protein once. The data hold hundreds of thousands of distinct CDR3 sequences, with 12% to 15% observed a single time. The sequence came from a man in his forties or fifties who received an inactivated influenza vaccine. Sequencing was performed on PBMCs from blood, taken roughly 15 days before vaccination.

CDR3: CASSAGAGNQPQHF. The CDR3 nucleotides are TGTGCCAGCAGCGCGGGGGCTGGCAATCAGCCCCAGCATTTT. The chain combines TRBV9 with TRBJ1-5, with D maybe TRBD1 (6 bases). Germline V CDR1 and CDR2: SGDLS, YYNGEE. This CDR3 comprises 14 residues. Trimming took off 3 bases at V and 2 bases at J, with 9 bases between the two ends.